The subject of this entry is one TCR beta chain. The antigen is not known. This entry belongs to a study of pediatric ulcerative colitis. Study-level points and caveats: Compared with controls, ulcerative colitis showed greater blood-rectum clone sharing. Repertoires came from total lymphocyte DNA, so rare subsets like regulatory T cells may be missed.

V lost 1 base, J lost 3 bases, and 7 bases lay in between. The CDR3 loop spans 13 amino acids. Germline lookup yields CDR1 SGHVS and CDR2 FQNEAQ. Sequencing depth was up to 500,000 reads per sample. Profiled with immunoSEQ multiplex PCR; TCRdb holds only in-frame clones, not every one. Counted here are around 34,000 clones, about three quarters occurring once; the ten biggest clones make up approximately 1%. One to two pinch biopsies were taken from the rectum during colonoscopy. Ulcerative colitis patients received no immunosuppressive medication before the diagnostic colonoscopy. This chain links TRBV7-8 with TRBJ2-7, with D tentatively TRBD1 (5 bases). Sequencing was carried out using gut tissue. The clonotype comes from a boy aged 5-17 years with mild ulcerative colitis. CDR3 nucleotides: TGTGCCAGCAGCTTAGGACAGCTCTACGAGCAGTACTTC. Its protein product is CASSLGQLYEQYF.